The rows below give T cell receptor beta chains drawn from one sample of a study of cytomegalovirus exposure and HLA in healthy donors. This table comes from immunoSEQ multiplex PCR, and its TCRdb copy is limited to in-frame clones, with some not included. The sample includes about 98,000 clones, roughly nine tenths of them seen just once. The source material was PBMCs. The receptors come from a woman in her thirties in good health and CMV-seronegative. The CDR3 runs from the conserved cysteine through the conserved F or W. The order of the fields is CDR3 protein, CDR3 DNA, CDR3 length, D gene, J gene, V gene, clone size. A D gene is named only where the DNA matches it firmly. Clone size is not always given. Where it is, it says once, few, many or a class for expanded clones.

cdr3_aa: CASSPPGQGSYLPIYGYTF; cdr3_nt: TGTGCCAGCTCACCACCGGGACAGGGGTCTTATTTACCCATTTATGGCTACACCTTC; cdr3_length: 19; d_call: TRBD1; j_call: TRBJ1-2; v_call: TRBV18; clone_size: .
cdr3_aa: CASSSRGYQETQYF; cdr3_nt: TGTGCCAGCAGCTCCCGGGGGTACCAAGAGACCCAGTACTTC; cdr3_length: 14; d_call: .; j_call: TRBJ2-5; v_call: TRBV6-5; clone_size: .
cdr3_aa: CASSPPGNTIYF; cdr3_nt: TGTGCCAGCAGCCCCCCGGGAAACACCATATATTTT; cdr3_length: 12; d_call: .; j_call: TRBJ1-3; v_call: TRBV11-2; clone_size: once
cdr3_aa: CASSSPTSGSRTGELFF; cdr3_nt: TGTGCCAGCAGCTCACCAACTAGCGGGAGCCGCACCGGGGAGCTGTTTTTT; cdr3_length: 17; d_call: TRBD2; j_call: TRBJ2-2; v_call: TRBV5-4; clone_size: .
cdr3_aa: CASSWGPSYEQYF; cdr3_nt: TGTGCCAGCAGTTGGGGGCCTTCCTACGAGCAGTACTTC; cdr3_length: 13; d_call: .; j_call: TRBJ2-7; v_call: TRBV2; clone_size: .
cdr3_aa: CASSLVRGTDEQFF; cdr3_nt: TGCGCCAGCAGCTTGGTACGGGGTACGGATGAGCAGTTCTTC; cdr3_length: 14; d_call: .; j_call: TRBJ2-1; v_call: TRBV5-1; clone_size: .
cdr3_aa: CASSPDFNQPQHF; cdr3_nt: TGTGCCAGCAGTCCCGACTTCAATCAGCCCCAGCATTTT; cdr3_length: 13; d_call: .; j_call: TRBJ1-5; v_call: TRBV6-4; clone_size: once
cdr3_aa: CASSFASGTSETQYF; cdr3_nt: TGTGCCAGCAGTTTCGCTAGCGGGACGTCAGAGACCCAGTACTTC; cdr3_length: 15; d_call: TRBD2; j_call: TRBJ2-5; v_call: TRBV27; clone_size: .
cdr3_aa: CASSPSEGLREQYF; cdr3_nt: TGTGCCAGCAGCCCGTCGGAGGGGTTGAGGGAGCAGTACTTC; cdr3_length: 14; d_call: .; j_call: TRBJ2-7; v_call: TRBV5-4; clone_size: .
cdr3_aa: CASSLASGPNNEQFF; cdr3_nt: TGTGCCAGCAGCTTAGCGAGCGGACCTAACAATGAGCAGTTCTTC; cdr3_length: 15; d_call: .; j_call: TRBJ2-1; v_call: TRBV7-2; clone_size: .
cdr3_aa: CASSPMAPQGGTEAFF; cdr3_nt: TGTGCCAGCAGCCCTATGGCCCCTCAGGGTGGCACTGAAGCTTTCTTT; cdr3_length: 16; d_call: .; j_call: TRBJ1-1; v_call: TRBV7-9; clone_size: .
cdr3_aa: CASSLGLDYEQYF; cdr3_nt: TGTGCCAGCAGCTTGGGACTAGACTACGAGCAGTACTTC; cdr3_length: 13; d_call: TRBD2; j_call: TRBJ2-7; v_call: TRBV7-3; clone_size: .
cdr3_aa: CASSIKGDTGYTF; cdr3_nt: TGTGCCAGCAGCATAAAAGGTGACACTGGCTACACCTTC; cdr3_length: 13; d_call: .; j_call: TRBJ1-2; v_call: TRBV7-3; clone_size: .
cdr3_aa: CASSPEEWDTEAFF; cdr3_nt: TGTGCCAGCTCACCAGAGGAGTGGGACACTGAAGCTTTCTTT; cdr3_length: 14; d_call: .; j_call: TRBJ1-1; v_call: TRBV18; clone_size: .
cdr3_aa: CATKRTGDYGYTF; cdr3_nt: TGTGCCACCAAAAGGACAGGGGACTATGGCTACACCTTC; cdr3_length: 13; d_call: TRBD1; j_call: TRBJ1-2; v_call: TRBV25-1; clone_size: .
cdr3_aa: CASSDRLVSETQYF; cdr3_nt: TGTGCCAGCAGCGATCGACTAGTGAGTGAGACCCAGTACTTC; cdr3_length: 14; d_call: .; j_call: TRBJ2-5; v_call: TRBV5-6; clone_size: .
cdr3_aa: CASSPRATSNYGYTF; cdr3_nt: TGTGCCAGCTCACCACGGGCCACCTCCAACTATGGCTACACCTTC; cdr3_length: 15; d_call: .; j_call: TRBJ1-2; v_call: TRBV18; clone_size: once
cdr3_aa: CASSPLAGGYTDTQYF; cdr3_nt: TGTGCCAGCAGTCCGCTAGCGGGGGGCTACACAGATACGCAGTATTTT; cdr3_length: 16; d_call: TRBD2; j_call: TRBJ2-3; v_call: TRBV6-4; clone_size: .
cdr3_aa: CSVQSWTQYF; cdr3_nt: TGCAGCGTCCAAAGCTGGACCCAGTACTTC; cdr3_length: 10; d_call: .; j_call: TRBJ2-5; v_call: TRBV29-1; clone_size: .
cdr3_aa: CASSLGREYEQYF; cdr3_nt: TGTGCCAGCAGCTTGGGGCGGGAGTACGAGCAGTACTTC; cdr3_length: 13; d_call: TRBD2; j_call: TRBJ2-7; v_call: TRBV28; clone_size: .
cdr3_aa: CASSSWTGAEAFF; cdr3_nt: TGTGCCAGCAGTTCCTGGACAGGGGCAGAAGCTTTCTTT; cdr3_length: 13; d_call: TRBD1; j_call: TRBJ1-1; v_call: TRBV6-5; clone_size: .
cdr3_aa: CASSVEVVAGELFF; cdr3_nt: TGTGCCAGCAGCGTTGAGGTTGTCGCCGGGGAGCTGTTTTTT; cdr3_length: 14; d_call: .; j_call: TRBJ2-2; v_call: TRBV9; clone_size: .
cdr3_aa: CASSRPRGITEAFF; cdr3_nt: TGCGCCAGCAGCCGACCACGGGGGATCACTGAAGCTTTCTTT; cdr3_length: 14; d_call: .; j_call: TRBJ1-1; v_call: TRBV4-1; clone_size: .
cdr3_aa: CASSGDFTEAFF; cdr3_nt: TGTGCCAGCAGTGGGGACTTCACTGAAGCTTTCTTT; cdr3_length: 12; d_call: .; j_call: TRBJ1-1; v_call: TRBV6-5; clone_size: .
cdr3_aa: CASSPLPGQEFLVGEKLFF; cdr3_nt: TGTGCCAGCAGCCCCCTACCCGGACAGGAGTTCCTCGTAGGTGAAAAACTGTTTTTT; cdr3_length: 19; d_call: TRBD1; j_call: TRBJ1-4; v_call: TRBV7-6; clone_size: .
cdr3_aa: CASSVQAWDSEAFF; cdr3_nt: TGTGCCAGCAGCGTTCAGGCATGGGACAGTGAAGCTTTCTTT; cdr3_length: 14; d_call: TRBD1; j_call: TRBJ1-1; v_call: TRBV9; clone_size: few
cdr3_aa: CASSRGIPNTGELFF; cdr3_nt: TGTGCCAGCAGTAGAGGGATTCCGAACACCGGGGAGCTGTTTTTT; cdr3_length: 15; d_call: .; j_call: TRBJ2-2; v_call: TRBV27; clone_size: .
cdr3_aa: CASSLGQTIGYTF; cdr3_nt: TGTGCCAGCAGCTTGGGACAGACGATTGGCTACACCTTC; cdr3_length: 13; d_call: .; j_call: TRBJ1-2; v_call: TRBV5-6; clone_size: .
cdr3_aa: CASRAPGVGEQYF; cdr3_nt: TGTGCCAGTAGGGCCCCAGGGGTCGGCGAGCAGTACTTC; cdr3_length: 13; d_call: .; j_call: TRBJ2-7; v_call: TRBV19; clone_size: once
cdr3_aa: CATQQGAKAEQYF; cdr3_nt: TGTGCCACACAACAGGGGGCTAAGGCGGAGCAGTACTTC; cdr3_length: 13; d_call: TRBD1; j_call: TRBJ2-7; v_call: TRBV15; clone_size: .
cdr3_aa: CASSSTGTGDPYEQYF; cdr3_nt: TGTGCCAGCAGCTCCACCGGGACAGGTGACCCTTACGAGCAGTACTTC; cdr3_length: 16; d_call: TRBD1; j_call: TRBJ2-7; v_call: TRBV2; clone_size: .
cdr3_aa: CASSLSQGEETQYF; cdr3_nt: TGCGCCAGCAGCTTAAGCCAGGGGGAAGAGACCCAGTACTTC; cdr3_length: 14; d_call: TRBD1; j_call: TRBJ2-5; v_call: TRBV5-1; clone_size: .
cdr3_aa: CASSLRDEAFF; cdr3_nt: TGTGCCAGCAGCTTGCGCGATGAAGCTTTCTTT; cdr3_length: 11; d_call: .; j_call: TRBJ1-1; v_call: TRBV7-2; clone_size: .
cdr3_aa: CASSAHRGPNEKLFF; cdr3_nt: TGTGCCAGCAGCGCACACAGGGGGCCTAATGAAAAACTGTTTTTT; cdr3_length: 15; d_call: TRBD1; j_call: TRBJ1-4; v_call: TRBV4-2; clone_size: .
cdr3_aa: CAIRPLLSRNTEAFF; cdr3_nt: TGTGCCATCAGGCCCCTCCTGAGTAGAAACACTGAAGCTTTCTTT; cdr3_length: 15; d_call: .; j_call: TRBJ1-1; v_call: TRBV10-3; clone_size: .
cdr3_aa: CSLNLGGGYTF; cdr3_nt: TGCAGCCTTAACCTAGGAGGAGGCTACACCTTC; cdr3_length: 11; d_call: .; j_call: TRBJ1-2; v_call: TRBV29-1; clone_size: .
cdr3_aa: CASSLQYEQYF; cdr3_nt: TGCGCCAGCAGCTTGCAATACGAGCAGTACTTC; cdr3_length: 11; d_call: .; j_call: TRBJ2-7; v_call: TRBV5-1; clone_size: .
cdr3_aa: CASRLAGSYEQYF; cdr3_nt: TGTGCCAGTAGACTAGCGGGCTCCTACGAGCAGTACTTC; cdr3_length: 13; d_call: TRBD2; j_call: TRBJ2-7; v_call: TRBV19; clone_size: .
cdr3_aa: CASSFEGQGKNEQFF; cdr3_nt: TGTGCCAGCAGTTTTGAGGGACAGGGGAAAAATGAGCAGTTCTTC; cdr3_length: 15; d_call: TRBD1; j_call: TRBJ2-1; v_call: TRBV28; clone_size: .
cdr3_aa: CASSELGLAGAPDEQFF; cdr3_nt: TGCGCCAGCAGCGAATTGGGACTAGCGGGAGCCCCCGACGAGCAGTTCTTC; cdr3_length: 17; d_call: TRBD2; j_call: TRBJ2-1; v_call: TRBV4-1; clone_size: once
cdr3_aa: CAIRGDRGRNEQFF; cdr3_nt: TGTGCCATCAGGGGGGACAGGGGGCGTAATGAGCAGTTCTTC; cdr3_length: 14; d_call: TRBD1; j_call: TRBJ2-1; v_call: TRBV10-3; clone_size: .
cdr3_aa: CASRRISGNTIYF; cdr3_nt: TGTGCCAGCCGTCGTATCTCTGGAAACACCATATATTTT; cdr3_length: 13; d_call: .; j_call: TRBJ1-3; v_call: TRBV7-6; clone_size: .
cdr3_aa: CARTNPSGRHGYTF; cdr3_nt: TGTGCCAGAACAAACCCCAGTGGGCGACATGGCTACACCTTC; cdr3_length: 14; d_call: .; j_call: TRBJ1-2; v_call: TRBV6-5; clone_size: .